This T cell receptor (beta chain) was documented in a study of blood T cell repertoires in COVID-19. Study information: Acute-phase and convalescent COVID-19 samples originated in the United States, Italy and Spain. The cDNA or gDNA used as material had been derived from T cells, B-cell-depleted T cells, or PBMCs.

This CDR3 region has 14 residues. Losses at the gene ends were 5 bases for V and 8 bases for J; bases not matched to a gene: 10. Germline assignment: CDR1 SGHVS and CDR2 FQNEAQ. Authors' data handling: Quantification of nucleated cells was approximated via reference gene primer amplification. Method: immunoSEQ multiplex PCR; TCRdb's copy keeps in-frame clones and lacks some. The D gene and trimming were derived from the DNA, and the V and J assignments and clone size from that table. The table shows 53,000 or so clones, with 70% to 90% occurring only once. The sequencing input was peripheral blood. The receptor was isolated from an elderly man with acute or convalescent COVID-19. V gene TRBV7-8 combines with J gene TRBJ1-2; 8 nucleotides align to TRBD1. In DNA, the CDR3 is TGTGCCAGCAGCCCTCCCCAGGGGGCGAAAGGCTACACCTTC. Translated, it gives CASSPPQGAKGYTF.